The T cell receptor (beta chain) under discussion was sequenced for a study of molecular identifiers for immune sequencing clone quantification. General study findings and limits: Because of identical TCR molecules sharing a barcode, sizes of highly expanded clones could be underestimated.

This clonotype was seen at least ten times. Its antigen is not identified. TCRdb fed the PCR reads into MiXCR, producing one record per CDR3 protein. This table has 65,000 to 70,000 distinct CDR3 sequences, 15% to 20% appearing once. The material sequenced was naive CD8+ T cells from blood, with Jurkat cell RNA spiked in. Indicated subset: FACS-sorted CD8+CD4-CCR7+CD45RA+ naive T cells. This clonotype was obtained from a human donor in good health. Some libraries in this study had Jurkat cell RNA spiked in.

The CDR3 DNA is TGTGCCAGCGTAGGAGTAAATACCGGGGAGCTGTTTTTT. This codes for CASVGVNTGELFF. The chain has TRBV28 and TRBJ2-2; no definite D call. V was trimmed by 8 bases and J by 5 bases, leaving 12 bases between them. The V gene's germline CDR1 is MDHEN and CDR2 SYDVKM. The CDR3 spans 13 residues.